This T cell receptor (beta chain) was observed in a study of T cell repertoires in cytomegalovirus infection. Looking at the study overall: Both CMV infection and a matching HLA type were indicated by public TCR beta signatures.

TCRdb re-analysed the reads in MiXCR, keeping a single row per CDR3 protein. The data contain about 320,000 distinct CDR3 sequences, 9.5% of them singletons. This clonotype was seen a handful of times. The antigen is not known. Study-level findings and limits: People with CMV and the relevant HLA were identified by cumulative public TCR beta family frequency. HLA-C-restricted CMV-specific TCR beta clonotypes were dominant in the ex vivo response.

Germline CDR1 MNHNS, CDR2 SASEGT. V was pared by 5 bases and J by 0 bases, with 12 bases of the junction left unmatched. This CDR3 has 17 amino acids. The chain couples TRBV6-1 to TRBJ1-2; TRBD1 matches 7 bases. The TCR comes from a human donor in good health (CMV status not recorded). Some clones in this sample may be carry-over from other donors' samples. Sequencing was performed on PBMCs. The CDR3, as DNA: TGTGCCAGCAGTTACCCAAAACAGGGGCTTGCTAACTATGGCTACACCTTC. It is translated as CASSYPKQGLANYGYTF.